These 28 T cell receptor beta chains were all obtained from the same sample, sequenced in a study of OX40 agonist ivuxolimab in advanced cancers. Measured with immunoSEQ multiplex PCR; TCRdb has only the in-frame clones, and not every one. Among about 50,000 clones, approximately 89% were seen once, and the ten largest hold around 6%. Here the sequenced sample was CD4+ or CD8+ T cells sorted from blood, taken in a trial of the OX40 agonist ivuxolimab. Source of these receptors: an adult with an advanced solid tumor such as melanoma, head and neck, liver or kidney cancer.

V gene TRBV28 combines with J gene TRBJ2-2; 7 nucleotides agree with TRBD1. Germline trimming cut 5 bases from V and 4 bases from J; bases unmatched to any gene: 7. Germline V gene sequence: CDR1 MDHEN, CDR2 SYDVKM. This CDR3 contains 15 residues. The DNA for the CDR3 is TGTGCCAGCAGTCCGACCCCAGGGGGCACCGGGGAGCTGTTTTTT. This gives the protein CASSPTPGGTGELFF.

The chain joins TRBV2 to TRBJ2-7; D is possibly TRBD2 (5 bases). V was cut by 3 bases and J by 0 bases, with 15 bases left in between. The CDR3 is 16 residues long. Germline V gene data show CDR1 as SNHLY and CDR2 as FYNNEI. Written as DNA, the CDR3 is TGTGCCAGCAGTGAGAATGTGAGGGAGAGCTCCTACGAGCAGTACTTC. Translating gives CASSENVRESSYEQYF.

V and J are TRBV19 and TRBJ2-1; 7 bases fit TRBD2. This CDR3 has 14 amino acids. The J segment lost 2 bases and the V segment lost 4 bases, leaving 2 bases of the junction unmatched. CDR1 and CDR2 (germline): LNHDA, SQIVND (reference sequence). The CDR3 coding sequence is TGTGCCAGTAGTACTAGCGGAGCCTACAATGAGCAGTTCTTC. It yields the protein CASSTSGAYNEQFF.

The chain recombines TRBV15 with TRBJ2-7; 12 nucleotides match TRBD2. Germline-derived CDR1 and CDR2 are LNHNV and YYDKDF (reference sequence). The CDR3 has 15 amino acids. V lost 5 bases and J lost 2; bases outside the gene matches: 4. CDR3 loop: CATSEGLAGTYEQYF. The DNA for the CDR3 is TGTGCCACCAGCGAAGGACTAGCGGGGACCTACGAGCAGTACTTC.

This clone was seen only a few times. The chain recombines TRBV6-5 with TRBJ1-1, with D unresolved. CDR3 length: 13 amino acids. V was trimmed by 6 bases and J by 1 base, leaving 9 bases between them. Germline CDR1 MNHEY, CDR2 SVGAGI. CDR3 loop: CASSYTPNTEAFF. In nucleotides, the CDR3 is TGTGCCAGCAGCTATACACCGAACACTGAAGCTTTCTTT.

This clone was observed once. V usage is TRBV5-6 and J usage is TRBJ1-2; D not certain. CDR1 is SGHDT and CDR2 is YYEEEE in the germline V gene. V lost 3 bases and J 8 bases, leaving 17 bases between the germline ends. There are 14 residues in the CDR3. The DNA of the CDR3 is TGTGCCAGCAGCTCGGGCCAGTTCGTAAAGGGCTACACCTTC. Translation: CASSSGQFVKGYTF.

V usage is TRBV5-1 and J usage is TRBJ1-1, with a weak D call TRBD1 (5 bases). The V end lost 0 bases, the J end lost 5 bases, and 11 bases lay between the germline ends. The germline V gene encodes CDR1 SGHRS and CDR2 YFSETQ. This CDR3 is built from 14 residues. The CDR3 sequence is CASSLGQGGTEAFF. As DNA, the CDR3 is TGCGCCAGCAGCTTGGGTCAGGGAGGAACTGAAGCTTTCTTT.

The chain employs TRBV2 and TRBJ1-1, with 10 bases identical to TRBD1. The CDR3 loop spans 13 amino acids. CDR1 and CDR2 (germline): SNHLY, FYNNEI. The V and J ends lost 7 bases and 7 bases, in that order; junction bases with no gene match: 6. As DNA, the CDR3 is TGTGCCAGCAAACGGACAGGGGGATTTGAAGCTTTCTTT. Its translation is CASKRTGGFEAFF.

V gene TRBV6-5 combines with J gene TRBJ1-3; D unresolved. V dropped 2 bases and J dropped 4 bases, with 15 bases sitting between them. CDR1 and CDR2 (germline): MNHEY, SVGAGI. The CDR3 is 16 residues long. CDR3 residues: CASSYGAASLGNTIYF. Written as DNA, the CDR3 is TGTGCCAGCAGTTACGGCGCGGCGTCTCTGGGAAACACCATATATTTT.

This clone has only one observation. V and J are TRBV28 and TRBJ2-1; D call uncertain. The CDR3 extends over 13 amino acids. The germline V gene has CDR1 MDHEN and CDR2 SYDVKM. V was shortened by 2 bases and J by 7 bases, with 9 bases between the two germline ends. Written as DNA, the CDR3 is TGTGCCAGCAGTTTAGAAGCCTGGAATGAGCAGTTCTTC. Its protein product is CASSLEAWNEQFF. The full variable domain, completed using reference TRBV28 and TRBJ2-1, is DVKVTQSSRYLVKRTGEKVFLECVQDMDHENMFWYRQDPGLGLRLIYFSYDVKMKEKGDIPEGYSVSREKKERFSLILESASTNQTSMYLCASSLEAWNEQFFGPGTRLTVL.

V and J are TRBV28 and TRBJ1-5; 7 nucleotides line up with TRBD1. With 4 bases clipped from V and 5 bases from J, the junction kept 8 bases outside the gene matches. Germline CDR1 and CDR2: MDHEN and SYDVKM. The CDR3 length is 15 residues. CDR3 amino acids: CASSSGTAPHQPQHF. In nucleotides, the CDR3 is TGTGCCAGCAGTTCCGGGACAGCGCCTCATCAGCCCCAGCATTTT.

The chain couples TRBV7-6 to TRBJ1-4; 10 nucleotides match TRBD1. Germline CDR1 is SGHVS and CDR2 is FNYEAQ. CDR3 size: 14 residues. Trimming removed 5 bases from V and 5 bases from J; junction bases left unmatched: 2. CDR3 loop: CASSPDRGNEKLFF. The CDR3 coding sequence is TGTGCCAGCAGCCCGGACAGGGGGAATGAAAAACTGTTTTTT.

CDR3 sequence (DNA): TGTGCCAGCAGTTTAGTGGGGGGCGGCTATGGCTACACCTTC. Protein: CASSLVGGGYGYTF. The chain uses TRBV27 and TRBJ1-2; D possibly corresponds to TRBD1 (6 bases). The CDR3 loop spans 14 amino acids. Per the germline V gene, CDR1 is MNHEY and CDR2 is SMNVEV (reference sequence). V was clipped by 2 bases and J by 4 bases, with 11 bases between them.

The V call is TRBV7-9, the J call TRBJ2-5; 7 bases fit TRBD2. CDR1 is SEHNR, CDR2 FQNEAQ, per germline (reference sequence). CDR3 length equals 14 residues. V lost 5 bases and J lost 4; bases outside the gene matches: 7. CDR3: CASSPLGEGETQYF. The CDR3 bases are TGTGCCAGCAGCCCATTGGGGGAGGGAGAGACCCAGTACTTC.

This sequence joins TRBV7-9 and TRBJ2-3; tentatively, D is TRBD1 (5 bases). In germline, CDR1 is SEHNR, CDR2 FQNEAQ (reference sequence). Trimming left V 1 base short and J 3 bases short, with 14 bases between. This CDR3 contains 16 residues. In DNA, the CDR3 is TGTGCCAGCAGCTTAGAACAGGTTAGGAAGACAGATACGCAGTATTTT. This translates into CASSLEQVRKTDTQYF.

The chain links TRBV6-6 to TRBJ2-5; D gene unclear. The CDR3 length is 14 residues. Between the trimmed V and J ends, which lost 0 bases and 4 bases, there was a span of 9 bases. Germline assignment: CDR1 MNHNY and CDR2 SVGAGI (reference sequence). For the CDR3, the DNA is TGTGCCAGCAGTTACTCGGCGTCAGTAGAGACCCAGTACTTC. It specifies CASSYSASVETQYF.

CDR3 coding DNA: TGTGCCAGCAGCTCACCAGCGGGGGGGGTCACAGATACGCAGTATTTT. Its protein product is CASSSPAGGVTDTQYF. V gene TRBV13 combines with J gene TRBJ2-3, with TRBD2 matching 10 bases. Germline CDR1 and CDR2: PRHDT and FYEKMQ (reference sequence). V trimming: 4 bases; J trimming: 2 bases; junction bases outside the gene matches: 6. This CDR3 is built from 16 residues.

The rearrangement uses TRBV4-1 and TRBJ2-2, with TRBD2 identical over 10 bases. With V trimmed by 8 bases and J by 6 bases, 9 bases remained unmatched. The CDR3 contains 15 residues. CDR1 and CDR2 from the germline V gene are MGHRA and YSYEKL. The CDR3 protein is CASRRLAGPPGELFF. CDR3 in DNA: TGCGCCAGCCGAAGACTAGCGGGCCCCCCCGGGGAGCTGTTTTTT.

The genes are TRBV30 and TRBJ2-7, with 10 bases that match TRBD1. After removal of 8 bases from V and 2 bases from J, the junction contained 3 bases not matched to a gene. This CDR3 is 12 amino acids long. Germline lookup yields CDR1 GTSNPN and CDR2 SVGIG (reference sequence). CDR3 sequence: CAHGQGAYEQYF. Here the CDR3 DNA reads TGTGCCCACGGACAGGGGGCCTACGAGCAGTACTTC.

The gene calls are TRBV27 and TRBJ1-2, with unresolved D. Germline values: CDR1 MNHEY, CDR2 SMNVEV (reference sequence). The CDR3 has 15 amino acids. The V and J ends lost 6 bases and 4 bases respectively, with 18 bases between them. The CDR3 here is CASSPTPSLLYGYTF. For the CDR3, the DNA is TGTGCCAGCAGCCCAACCCCCTCCCTTCTCTATGGCTACACCTTC.

This sequence joins TRBV29-1 and TRBJ2-5; TRBD1 agrees at 10 bases. The CDR3 extends over 13 amino acids. Germline V lookup: CDR1 SQVTM, CDR2 ANQGSEA. J was trimmed by 3 bases and V by 7 bases; bases with no gene match: 5. CDR3 amino acids: CSAVGTGEETQYF. In nucleotides, the CDR3 is TGCAGCGCTGTCGGGACAGGGGAAGAGACCCAGTACTTC. Filled out from reference TRBV29-1 and TRBJ2-5, the complete variable domain reads SAVISQKPSRDICQRGTSLTIQCQVDSQVTMMFWYRQQPGQSLTLIATANQGSEATYESGFVIDKFPISRPNLTFSTLTVSNMSPEDSSIYLCSAVGTGEETQYFGPGTRLLVL.

This clone appeared a single time. CDR3: CASSEKHTTNEKLFF. CDR3 bases: TGTGCCAGCAGTGAGAAGCATACAACTAATGAAAAACTGTTTTTT. The J gene is TRBJ1-4, the V gene TRBV6-1, with D unclear. This CDR3 is built from 15 residues. Germline lookup yields CDR1 MNHNS and CDR2 SASEGT. V dropped 3 bases and J dropped 0 bases, with 8 bases sitting between them.

The chain couples TRBV4-1 to TRBJ2-3, with D perhaps matching TRBD1 (6 bases). Trimming shortened V by 3 bases and J by 5 bases, and 21 bases separated the two germline ends. This CDR3 has 17 amino acids. Germline V CDR1 and CDR2: MGHRA, YSYEKL. The CDR3 coding sequence is TGCGCCAGCAGCCAGTTAGGCCGGGACACCCTTGGAGATACGCAGTATTTT. This translates into CASSQLGRDTLGDTQYF.

The chain couples TRBV7-9 to TRBJ1-2; weak D call: TRBD1 (6 bases). Germline values: CDR1 SEHNR, CDR2 FQNEAQ (reference sequence). The CDR3 extends over 12 amino acids. The ends were cut back, 4 bases at V and 7 bases at J, with 10 bases in the middle. This CDR3 is CASSSGDFGYTF. The CDR3 DNA is TGTGCCAGCAGCTCAGGGGATTTTGGCTACACCTTC. Full variable domain (missing parts from reference TRBV7-9 and TRBJ1-2): DTGVSQNPRHKITKRGQNVTFRCDPISEHNRLYWYRQTLGQGPEFLTYFQNEAQLEKSRLLSDRFSAERPKGSFSTLEIQRTEQGDSAMYLCASSSGDFGYTFGSGTRLTVV.

The chain employs TRBV10-3 and TRBJ1-1, with D possibly being TRBD1 (5 bases). Germline loops: CDR1 ENHRY, CDR2 SYGVKD. This CDR3 is built from 15 residues. V shed 3 bases and J shed 1 base, with 12 bases lying between them. The CDR3 DNA is TGTGCCATCAGTGAAGGGGCGGGAGAGAACACTGAAGCTTTCTTT. Translating it yields CAISEGAGENTEAFF.

This clone has just one count. The chain employs TRBV5-8 and TRBJ2-1, with TRBD2 as a possible D gene (5 bases). V was shortened by 1 base and J by 0 bases, with 14 bases between the two germline ends. CDR3 length: 17 amino acids. Germline CDR1 and CDR2: SGHTS and YDEGEE. This CDR3 reads CASSLSRTLSSYNEQFF. In DNA form, the CDR3 reads TGTGCCAGCAGCTTGTCTCGGACTCTTAGCTCCTACAATGAGCAGTTCTTC.

The gene calls are TRBV15 and TRBJ1-2; D is perhaps TRBD1 (5 bases). V lost 0 bases and J 2 bases, leaving 13 bases between the germline ends. Germline V gene data show CDR1 as LNHNV and CDR2 as YYDKDF (reference sequence). The CDR3 loop spans 16 amino acids. CDR3 DNA: TGTGCCACCAGCAGAGATAAAGGGGCCAGCAACTATGGCTACACCTTC. Translated: CATSRDKGASNYGYTF.

This chain connects TRBV4-1 to TRBJ1-2; D ambiguous. The germline CDR1 and CDR2 sequences are MGHRA and YSYEKL. V was cut by 4 bases and J by 5 bases, with 8 bases left in between. The CDR3 is 12 residues long. The CDR3 nucleotides read TGCGCCAGCAGCCTAGACCAATATGGCTACACCTTC. It yields the protein CASSLDQYGYTF.